The rows below give T cell receptor beta chains drawn from one sample of a study of T cell responses to AZD1222 COVID-19 vaccine. Clones were read by immunoSEQ multiplex PCR, and TCRdb kept only the in-frame ones, dropping some. The sample contains 200,000 to 250,000 clones, roughly 94% of which appear only once. The sequencing used peripheral blood, collected 28 days after the second dose of the MenACWY control vaccine. The receptor source for this set is an adult who received the MenACWY meningococcal vaccine as a control. CDR3s include the opening cysteine and the closing phenylalanine or tryptophan. Each record gives: V gene, D gene, J gene, clone size, CDR3 DNA, CDR3 protein. The D gene is left open where the match is weak. Size is stated for part of the rows, as once, few or many counts, or as a class when the clone is expanded.

V: TRBV5-1
D: TRBD2
J: TRBJ2-3
size: .
DNA: TGCGCCAGCAGCCGACTAGCGGGAGTAGGGACAGATACGCAGTATTTT
CDR3: CASSRLAGVGTDTQYF

V: TRBV12-5
D: TRBD1
J: TRBJ2-5
size: .
DNA: TGTGCTAGTGGATTTACAGGGGAAGAGACCCAGTACTTC
CDR3: CASGFTGEETQYF

V: TRBV27
D: .
J: TRBJ1-1
size: .
DNA: TGTGCCAGCAGTCCACCGCAGAAGAACACTGAAGCTTTCTTT
CDR3: CASSPPQKNTEAFF

V: TRBV28
D: .
J: TRBJ1-3
size: .
DNA: TGTGCCAGCAGTGACGCTGGACTCGGGGGCTCTGGAAACACCATATATTTT
CDR3: CASSDAGLGGSGNTIYF

V: TRBV13
D: .
J: TRBJ2-3
size: .
DNA: TGTGCCAGCAGCTTAGGCGCCATCAGCACAGATACGCAGTATTTT
CDR3: CASSLGAISTDTQYF

V: TRBV7-2
D: .
J: TRBJ2-3
size: .
DNA: TGTGCCAGCAGCTTTTGGCGGGGACATATCACAGATACGCAGTATTTT
CDR3: CASSFWRGHITDTQYF

V: TRBV6-2/TRBV6-3
D: .
J: TRBJ2-7
size: .
DNA: TGTGCCAGCAGTTACTCTTCGACGGGGGTTCCCTACGAGCAGTACTTC
CDR3: CASSYSSTGVPYEQYF

V: TRBV19
D: TRBD2
J: TRBJ2-7
size: .
DNA: TGTGCCAGTAGTGGACTAGCGGGGACCTACGAGCAGTACTTC
CDR3: CASSGLAGTYEQYF

V: TRBV19
D: .
J: TRBJ2-7
size: .
DNA: TGTGCCAGTATTTTGCCCTACGAGCAGTACTTC
CDR3: CASILPYEQYF

V: TRBV7-2
D: .
J: TRBJ1-2
size: .
DNA: TGTGCCAGCAGGCTTAGGGCTACGACGGACTATGGCTACACCTTC
CDR3: CASRLRATTDYGYTF

V: TRBV6-1
D: .
J: TRBJ1-5
size: .
DNA: TGTGCCAGCAGTGAAACCCCGATAAATCAGCCCCAGCATTTT
CDR3: CASSETPINQPQHF

V: TRBV7-6
D: .
J: TRBJ1-1
size: once
DNA: TGTGCCAGCAGCTTAATGTCGTCCACTGAAGCTTTCTTT
CDR3: CASSLMSSTEAFF

V: TRBV12-2
D: .
J: TRBJ2-1
size: .
DNA: TGTGCAAGATCACTAGCGGTCCCCCACACCTACAATGAGCAGTTCTTC
CDR3: CARSLAVPHTYNEQFF

V: TRBV7-9
D: TRBD1
J: TRBJ1-1
size: .
DNA: TGTGCCAGCAGCTCACTAGACAGGGGCCGCAAAACCATGAACACTGAAGCTTTCTTT
CDR3: CASSSLDRGRKTMNTEAFF

V: TRBV14
D: .
J: TRBJ2-5
size: .
DNA: TGTGCCAGCAGCCAAGATCTGGGTACGACCCAGTACTTC
CDR3: CASSQDLGTTQYF

V: TRBV9
D: .
J: TRBJ1-6
size: .
DNA: TGTGCCAGCAGCGCCCCAAGGGGGGAGAATAATTCACCCCTCCACTTT
CDR3: CASSAPRGENNSPLHF

V: TRBV28
D: .
J: TRBJ1-3
size: .
DNA: TGTGCCAGCAGTTTACTAGGGCGAGACTCTGGAAACACCATATATTTT
CDR3: CASSLLGRDSGNTIYF

V: TRBV7-9
D: .
J: TRBJ2-3
size: once
DNA: TGTGCCAGCAGCAACCGGGACGGTGCTAGCACAGATACGCAGTATTTT
CDR3: CASSNRDGASTDTQYF

V: TRBV2
D: TRBD2
J: TRBJ2-1
size: once
DNA: TGTGCCAGCAGAACGGGACTAGCGGATGAGCAGTTCTTC
CDR3: CASRTGLADEQFF

V: TRBV24-1
D: .
J: TRBJ2-3
size: .
DNA: TGTGCCACCAGTGATAACGCGCGGGACGCCACAGATACGCAGTATTTT
CDR3: CATSDNARDATDTQYF

V: TRBV2
D: .
J: TRBJ2-6
size: .
DNA: TGTGCCAGCAGTGCTACTGGGGCCAACGTCCTGACTTTC
CDR3: CASSATGANVLTF

V: TRBV28
D: .
J: TRBJ1-2
size: .
DNA: TGTGCCAGCAGTTTCCCAGGGGCGTTGGACTATGGCTACACCTTC
CDR3: CASSFPGALDYGYTF

V: TRBV4-1
D: TRBD1
J: TRBJ1-3
size: .
DNA: TGCGCCAGCAGCCTTGACAGGGATGGAAACACCATATATTTT
CDR3: CASSLDRDGNTIYF

V: TRBV27
D: .
J: TRBJ2-3
size: .
DNA: TGTGCCAGCACTCCACAGGGTATTGTGTGGGGCACAGATACGCAGTATTTT
CDR3: CASTPQGIVWGTDTQYF

V: TRBV7-9
D: TRBD1
J: TRBJ1-3
size: .
DNA: TGTGCCAGCAGCTTGGCCCGGGACAGTTCTGTAGCGGGAAACACCATATATTTT
CDR3: CASSLARDSSVAGNTIYF

V: TRBV6-4
D: .
J: TRBJ1-2
size: .
DNA: TGTGCCAGCAGTGAGGCCGGGCCTGTGGGCTACACCTTC
CDR3: CASSEAGPVGYTF

V: TRBV19
D: .
J: TRBJ1-6
size: .
DNA: TGTGCCAGTCGTCCCCCGAATTCACCCCTCCACTTT
CDR3: CASRPPNSPLHF

V: TRBV30
D: .
J: TRBJ2-7
size: .
DNA: TGTGCCTGGAGTGTAGGTACAGGGCCCTACGAGCAGTACTTC
CDR3: CAWSVGTGPYEQYF

V: TRBV12-5
D: .
J: TRBJ2-1
size: .
DNA: TGTGCTAGTGGTTTGGTACCAGGGGAGGGACTTTACAATGAGCAGTTCTTC
CDR3: CASGLVPGEGLYNEQFF

V: TRBV11-2
D: .
J: TRBJ2-3
size: .
DNA: TGTGCCAGCAGCTTACCCGGCAGTTCAGATACGCAGTATTTT
CDR3: CASSLPGSSDTQYF

V: TRBV19
D: .
J: TRBJ2-2
size: .
DNA: TGTGCCAGTAGTATACCAAGGGCCGGGGAGCTGTTTTTT
CDR3: CASSIPRAGELFF

V: TRBV19
D: TRBD1
J: TRBJ2-7
size: .
DNA: TGTGCCAGTAGTCCGGCGGGACAGGGGGCGGATGAGCAGTACTTC
CDR3: CASSPAGQGADEQYF

V: TRBV4-3
D: .
J: TRBJ1-4
size: .
DNA: TGCGCCAGCAGCCAAGTCCCGTCGGGCCAGGGAAATGAAAAACTGTTTTTT
CDR3: CASSQVPSGQGNEKLFF

V: TRBV28
D: TRBD1
J: TRBJ1-1
size: .
DNA: TGTGCCAGCAGTACGACCGGGACAGGGGACGAAGCTTTCTTT
CDR3: CASSTTGTGDEAFF

V: TRBV18
D: .
J: TRBJ2-1
size: .
DNA: TGTGCCAGCTCACCTGCTGGGCTGGGGTCCTACAATGAGCAGTTCTTC
CDR3: CASSPAGLGSYNEQFF

V: TRBV5-6
D: TRBD1
J: TRBJ1-4
size: .
DNA: TGTGCCAGCAGACGGACAGGGGGGGAGGAAAAACTGTTTTTT
CDR3: CASRRTGGEEKLFF

V: TRBV30
D: .
J: TRBJ2-7
size: .
DNA: TGTGCCTGGAGTGCGGGAAACTCCTACGAGCAGTACTTC
CDR3: CAWSAGNSYEQYF

V: TRBV27
D: .
J: TRBJ1-5
size: .
DNA: TGTGCCAGCAGTTTAAGAGGGGACACGAGCAATCAGCCCCAGCATTTT
CDR3: CASSLRGDTSNQPQHF

V: TRBV6-5
D: .
J: TRBJ2-1
size: .
DNA: TGTGCCAGCTCTAAGGGGCAGGGTCCTTACAATGAGCAGTTCTTC
CDR3: CASSKGQGPYNEQFF

V: TRBV5-1
D: .
J: TRBJ1-1
size: .
DNA: TGCGCCAGCAGCTTGGGCGAGGGGTATACTGAAGCTTTCTTT
CDR3: CASSLGEGYTEAFF

V: TRBV5-1
D: TRBD1
J: TRBJ1-5
size: .
DNA: TGCGCCAGCAGCTCACAGGGGAATCAGCCCCAGCATTTT
CDR3: CASSSQGNQPQHF

V: TRBV4-2
D: .
J: TRBJ2-5
size: .
DNA: TGTGCCAGCAGCCAAGACCCCGACCGTCAAGAGACCCAGTACTTC
CDR3: CASSQDPDRQETQYF

V: TRBV7-3
D: TRBD2
J: TRBJ2-1
size: .
DNA: TGTGCCAGCAGCTTAGCCGGACTAGCGGGGGCGAAAAATGAGCAGTTCTTC
CDR3: CASSLAGLAGAKNEQFF

V: TRBV11-2
D: .
J: TRBJ2-1
size: .
DNA: TGTGCCAGCAGACTCGGAGGGCATGAGCAGTTCTTC
CDR3: CASRLGGHEQFF

V: TRBV7-2
D: .
J: TRBJ2-5
size: .
DNA: TGTGCCAGCAGCTTAGCCAGGAACCAAGAGACCCAGTACTTC
CDR3: CASSLARNQETQYF

V: TRBV30
D: TRBD1
J: TRBJ1-1
size: .
DNA: TGTGCCTGGAGTCCCTCGCAGGGGGTTAAAGCTTTCTTT
CDR3: CAWSPSQGVKAFF

V: TRBV19
D: .
J: TRBJ1-1
size: once
DNA: TGTGCCAGTAGTATAGCAGGGGAAACCACTGAAGCTTTCTTT
CDR3: CASSIAGETTEAFF

V: TRBV3-1/TRBV3-2
D: .
J: TRBJ2-3
size: .
DNA: TGTGCCAGCAGCTCACAGGGGAGGATCACAGATACGCAGTATTTT
CDR3: CASSSQGRITDTQYF

V: TRBV6-5
D: TRBD1
J: TRBJ1-1
size: once
DNA: TGTGCCAGCAGTTACGCGACAGGGGGTGAAGCTTTCTTT
CDR3: CASSYATGGEAFF

V: TRBV2
D: .
J: TRBJ1-3
size: .
DNA: TGTGCCAGCAGGGAGGCGGAGTCCTTCTCTGGAAACACCATATATTTT
CDR3: CASREAESFSGNTIYF

V: TRBV2
D: .
J: TRBJ1-4
size: .
DNA: TGTGCCAGCAGTGGGGCCGGGTCATATAATGAAAAACTGTTTTTT
CDR3: CASSGAGSYNEKLFF

V: TRBV4-1
D: .
J: TRBJ2-7
size: once
DNA: TGCGCCAGCAGCCAAGGGCCAGGGTACGAGCAGTACTTC
CDR3: CASSQGPGYEQYF

V: TRBV4-1
D: .
J: TRBJ2-6
size: once
DNA: TGCGCCAGCAGCCAAGAACCCCTCAGGGGCTCTGGGGCCAACGTCCTGACTTTC
CDR3: CASSQEPLRGSGANVLTF

V: TRBV15
D: TRBD2
J: TRBJ2-1
size: .
DNA: TGTGCCACCAGCAGAGATCTGTCTACTAGCGGGAGCTATGAGCAGTTCTTC
CDR3: CATSRDLSTSGSYEQFF

V: TRBV5-1
D: .
J: TRBJ1-1
size: .
DNA: TGCGCCAGCAGCTTGGACAGGGAGAGGACTGAAGCTTTCTTT
CDR3: CASSLDRERTEAFF

V: TRBV6-5
D: TRBD2
J: TRBJ2-7
size: few
DNA: TGTGCCAGCAGCGGGACTAGCGGGAGCTCCTACGAGCAGTACTTC
CDR3: CASSGTSGSSYEQYF

V: TRBV7-3
D: TRBD2
J: TRBJ2-1
size: .
DNA: TGTGCCAGCAGCTTATCGTCTAGCGGGCCCTACAATGAGCAGTTCTTC
CDR3: CASSLSSSGPYNEQFF

V: TRBV5-1
D: TRBD1
J: TRBJ1-2
size: .
DNA: TGCGCCAGCAGCCGGACAGGGAGCTATGGCTACACCTTC
CDR3: CASSRTGSYGYTF

V: TRBV6-4
D: .
J: TRBJ2-3
size: .
DNA: TGTGCCAGCAGTGACGGAAGCACAGATACGCAGTATTTT
CDR3: CASSDGSTDTQYF